This T cell receptor (beta chain) was obtained from a study of T cell clusters in autoimmune cytopenias. This clonotype is medium-sized by frequency. Some 34,000 genome equivalents of blood DNA were amplified for TRB. From germline, CDR1 is LNHDA and CDR2 SQIVND (reference sequence). This CDR3 region has 13 residues. TRB rearrangements were amplified by touch-down multiplex PCR with mixed TRB-A/B primers. Using the multiplex PCR reads, TCRdb records one entry per CDR3 protein without DNA. This table lists some 6,200 distinct CDR3 sequences. The sample was also reused in another study, on T cell repertoires in aging, cancer and after chemotherapy.

The TCR originated in a human donor in good health. This chain uses TRBV19 with TRBJ1-2; TCRdb returns TRBD1, unconfirmable since there is no DNA. Input material: peripheral blood. The CDR3 spells CASSPGLQYGYTF.